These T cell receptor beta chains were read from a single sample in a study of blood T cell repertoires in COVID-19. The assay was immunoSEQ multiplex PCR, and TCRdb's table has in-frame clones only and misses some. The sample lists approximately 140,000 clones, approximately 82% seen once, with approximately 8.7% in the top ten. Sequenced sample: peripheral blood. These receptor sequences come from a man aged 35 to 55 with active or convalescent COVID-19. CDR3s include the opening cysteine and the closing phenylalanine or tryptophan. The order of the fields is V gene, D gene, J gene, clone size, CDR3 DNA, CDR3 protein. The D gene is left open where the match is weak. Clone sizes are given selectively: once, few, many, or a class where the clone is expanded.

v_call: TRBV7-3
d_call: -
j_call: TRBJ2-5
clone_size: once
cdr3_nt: TGTGCCAGCAGCTTACTTGGTTTCGCGGGGGAGACCCAGTACTTC
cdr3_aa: CASSLLGFAGETQYF

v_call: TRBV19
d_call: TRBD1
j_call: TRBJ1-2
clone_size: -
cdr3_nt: TGTGCCAGTAGTATAGGGGACAGGGTCGGCTACACCTTC
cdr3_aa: CASSIGDRVGYTF

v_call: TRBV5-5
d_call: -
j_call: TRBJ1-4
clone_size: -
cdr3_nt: TGTGCCAGCAGCTTGGCCCCACAGGGACGTAATGAAAAACTGTTTTTT
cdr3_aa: CASSLAPQGRNEKLFF

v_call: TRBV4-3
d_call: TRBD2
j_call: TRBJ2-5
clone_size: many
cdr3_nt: TGCGCCAGCAGCCAAGAGCGGGGGGGCCAAGAGACCCAGTACTTC
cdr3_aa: CASSQERGGQETQYF

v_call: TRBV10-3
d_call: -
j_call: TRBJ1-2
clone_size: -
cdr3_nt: TGTGCCGCGAGAGGGCAGAACTATGGCTACACCTTC
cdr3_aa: CAARGQNYGYTF

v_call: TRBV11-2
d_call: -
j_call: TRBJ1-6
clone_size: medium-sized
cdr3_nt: TGTGCCAGCAGCTTAGATGGTGGGAGGAATAATTCACCCCTCCACTTT
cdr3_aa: CASSLDGGRNNSPLHF

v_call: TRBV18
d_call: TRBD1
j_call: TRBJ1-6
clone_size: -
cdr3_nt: TGTGCCAGCTCAGTCGAGGGACAGGGGAATTCACCCCTCCACTTT
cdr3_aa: CASSVEGQGNSPLHF

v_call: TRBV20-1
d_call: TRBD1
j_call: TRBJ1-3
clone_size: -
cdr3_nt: TGCAGTGCTAGTACAGGGGCTGGAAACACCATATATTTT
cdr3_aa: CSASTGAGNTIYF

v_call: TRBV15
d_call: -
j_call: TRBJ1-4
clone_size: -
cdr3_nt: TGTGCCACCAGCAGAGACCGCCCCACAGGAAATAATGAAAAACTGTTTTTT
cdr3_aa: CATSRDRPTGNNEKLFF

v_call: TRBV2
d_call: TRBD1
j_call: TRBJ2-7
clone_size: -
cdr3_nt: TGTGCCAGCAGGGGAGAAAACAGGGGTTACGAGCAGTACTTC
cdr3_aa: CASRGENRGYEQYF

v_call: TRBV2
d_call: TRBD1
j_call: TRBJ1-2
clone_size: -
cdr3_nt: TGTGCCAGCCAGACGGGACAGGGGGTGTATGGCTACACCTTC
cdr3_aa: CASQTGQGVYGYTF

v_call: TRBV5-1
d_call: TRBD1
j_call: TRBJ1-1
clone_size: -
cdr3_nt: TGCGCCAGCAGCTTGGGTCAGACAGGGGGGAACACTGAAGCTTTCTTT
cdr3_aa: CASSLGQTGGNTEAFF

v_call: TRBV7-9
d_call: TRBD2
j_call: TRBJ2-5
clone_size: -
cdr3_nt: TGTGCCAGCACCAGAACTAGCGGACAAGAGACCCAGTACTTC
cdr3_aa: CASTRTSGQETQYF

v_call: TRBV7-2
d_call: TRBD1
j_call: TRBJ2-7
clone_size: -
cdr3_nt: TGTGCCAGCAGCTCCTCCGGGACAGGGGGCTCCTACGAGCAGTACTTC
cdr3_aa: CASSSSGTGGSYEQYF

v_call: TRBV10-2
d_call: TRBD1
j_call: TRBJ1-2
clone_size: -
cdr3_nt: TGCGCCAGCCCATCCCGGGTGACAGGGCTTCCCGGCTACACCTTC
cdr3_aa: CASPSRVTGLPGYTF

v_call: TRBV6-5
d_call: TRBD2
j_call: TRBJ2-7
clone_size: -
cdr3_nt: TGTGCCAGCAGGACTAGCGGGGGCGAGCAGTACTTC
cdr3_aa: CASRTSGGEQYF

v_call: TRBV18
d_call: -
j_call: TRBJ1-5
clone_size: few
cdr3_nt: TGTGCCAGCTCACCAAGCACGGTCAATCAGCCCCAGCATTTT
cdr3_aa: CASSPSTVNQPQHF

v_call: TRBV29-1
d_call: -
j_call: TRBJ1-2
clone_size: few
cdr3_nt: TGCAGCGTTGAACAGGGCGGCTATGGCTACACCTTC
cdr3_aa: CSVEQGGYGYTF

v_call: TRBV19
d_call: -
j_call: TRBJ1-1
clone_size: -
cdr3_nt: TGTGCCAGTAGTAAAGGGCGGGGGAACACTGAAGCTTTCTTT
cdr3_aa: CASSKGRGNTEAFF

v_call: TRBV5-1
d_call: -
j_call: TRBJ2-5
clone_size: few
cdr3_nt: TGCGCCAGCAGCTTGGGTACTAACCAAGAGACCCAGTACTTC
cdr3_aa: CASSLGTNQETQYF

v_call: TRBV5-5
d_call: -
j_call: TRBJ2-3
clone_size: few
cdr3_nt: TGTGCCAGCAGCATCTACACAGATACGCAGTATTTT
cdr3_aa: CASSIYTDTQYF

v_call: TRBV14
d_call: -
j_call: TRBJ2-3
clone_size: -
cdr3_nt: TGTGCCAGCAGCCGCGAGGCCCCAGATACGCAGTATTTT
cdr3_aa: CASSREAPDTQYF

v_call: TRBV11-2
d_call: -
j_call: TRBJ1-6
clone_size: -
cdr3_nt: TGTGCCAGCAGCACAACAGGGCAGGGTAATTCACCCCTCCACTTT
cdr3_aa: CASSTTGQGNSPLHF

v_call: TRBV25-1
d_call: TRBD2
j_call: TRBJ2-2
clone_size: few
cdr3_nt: TGTGCCAGCAGTGATGGCGGTAGCGGGGGGCGGGAGCTGTTTTTT
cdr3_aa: CASSDGGSGGRELFF

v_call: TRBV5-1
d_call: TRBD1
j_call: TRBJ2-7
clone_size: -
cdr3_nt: TGCGCCAGCAGCTTGGGGACAGGGAGGAACGAGCAGTACTTC
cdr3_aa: CASSLGTGRNEQYF

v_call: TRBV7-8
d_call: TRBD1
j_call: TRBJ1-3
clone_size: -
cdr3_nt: TGTGCCAGCAGCTTTTGGACAGGGGGCAGAAACACCATATATTTT
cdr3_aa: CASSFWTGGRNTIYF

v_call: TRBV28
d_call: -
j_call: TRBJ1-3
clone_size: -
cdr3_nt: TGTGCCAGCAGTCCGACAGGCTTTGGAAACACCATATATTTT
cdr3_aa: CASSPTGFGNTIYF

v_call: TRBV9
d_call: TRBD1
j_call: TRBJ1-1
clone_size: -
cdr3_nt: TGTGCCAGCAGCCCACAGGGGTCCGGCACTGAAGCTTTCTTT
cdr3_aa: CASSPQGSGTEAFF

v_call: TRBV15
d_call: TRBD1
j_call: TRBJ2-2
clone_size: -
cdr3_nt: TGTGCCACCGGCGGACAGGGGGCTTGGGGGGAGCTGTTTTTT
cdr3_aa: CATGGQGAWGELFF

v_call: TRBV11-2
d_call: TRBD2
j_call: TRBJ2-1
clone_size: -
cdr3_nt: TGTGCCAGCAGCATCCCGTGGACTAGCAATGAGCAGTTCTTC
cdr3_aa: CASSIPWTSNEQFF

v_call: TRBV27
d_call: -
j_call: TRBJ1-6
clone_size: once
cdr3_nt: TGTGCCAGCCAGCCACAGGGAAATGGTTCACCCCTCCACTTT
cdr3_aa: CASQPQGNGSPLHF

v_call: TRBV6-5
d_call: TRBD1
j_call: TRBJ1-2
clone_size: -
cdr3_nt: TGTGCCAGCAGTTACGGAACAGGGGGAGGAGGCTATGGCTACACCTTC
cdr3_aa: CASSYGTGGGGYGYTF

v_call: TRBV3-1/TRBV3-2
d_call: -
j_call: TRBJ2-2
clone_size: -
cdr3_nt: TGTGCCAGCAGCCAAGCACTAGCGAACACCGGGGAGCTGTTTTTT
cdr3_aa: CASSQALANTGELFF

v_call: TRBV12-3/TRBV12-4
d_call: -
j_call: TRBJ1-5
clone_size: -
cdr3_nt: TGTGCCAGCAGTTTCAGTAATCAGCCCCAGCATTTT
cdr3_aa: CASSFSNQPQHF

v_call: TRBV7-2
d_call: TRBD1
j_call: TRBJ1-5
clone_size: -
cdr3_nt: TGTGCCAGCAGCTCCCAACAGGGGATTAATCAGCCCCAGCATTTT
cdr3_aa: CASSSQQGINQPQHF

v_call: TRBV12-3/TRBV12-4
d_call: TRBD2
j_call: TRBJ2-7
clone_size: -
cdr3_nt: TGTGCCAGCAGTCGGGGACTAATCTACGAGCAGTACTTC
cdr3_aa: CASSRGLIYEQYF

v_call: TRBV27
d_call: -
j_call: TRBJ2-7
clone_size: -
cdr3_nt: TGTGCCAGCACCCCGCTTAAGGGGATCTTCACGTACGAGCAGTACTTC
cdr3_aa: CASTPLKGIFTYEQYF

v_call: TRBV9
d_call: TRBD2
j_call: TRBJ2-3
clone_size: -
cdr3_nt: TGTGCCAGCAGCGTAGATCTAGCGGGGCCCACAGATACGCAGTATTTT
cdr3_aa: CASSVDLAGPTDTQYF

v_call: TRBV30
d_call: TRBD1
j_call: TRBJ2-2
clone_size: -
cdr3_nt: TGTGCCTGGAGGGAAGACAGGGTTGGTTCCGGGGAGCTGTTTTTT
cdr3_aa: CAWREDRVGSGELFF

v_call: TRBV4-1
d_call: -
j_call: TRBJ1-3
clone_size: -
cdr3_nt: TGCGCCAGCAGCCAAGATACGACAGCAATAATTGGAAACACCATATATTTT
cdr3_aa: CASSQDTTAIIGNTIYF

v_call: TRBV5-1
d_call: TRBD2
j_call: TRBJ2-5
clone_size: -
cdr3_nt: TGCGCCAGCAGCTTGGCTAGCGGGGGAGCACCTCAAGAGACCCAGTACTTC
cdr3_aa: CASSLASGGAPQETQYF

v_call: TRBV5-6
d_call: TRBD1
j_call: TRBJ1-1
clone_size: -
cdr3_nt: TGTGCCAGCACCAGACAGGGGTCTAGTGCTTTCTTT
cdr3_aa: CASTRQGSSAFF

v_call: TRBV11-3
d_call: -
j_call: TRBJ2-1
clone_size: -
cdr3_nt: TGTGCCAGCAGCCTGAGGAGTAGCGACTACAATGAGCAGTTCTTC
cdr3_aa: CASSLRSSDYNEQFF